Presented here are 8 T cell receptor beta chains from one specimen sequenced in a study of beta chain features in type 1 diabetes. All of the isolated RNA was reverse transcribed, so expressed TCRB transcripts were sequenced. Here immunoSEQ multiplex PCR was the method, and the copy in TCRdb shows in-frame clones only, minus some. Here the sample spans around 250,000 clones, 68% being singletons. The sequencing sample was made of naive CD4+ T cells from blood. Source of these receptors: a young man in good health.

In its sample, this clone was seen a few times. J is TRBJ2-5 and V is TRBV13; TRBD2 matches at 7 bases. The J segment lost 2 bases and the V segment lost 2 bases, leaving 5 bases of the junction unmatched. Germline assignment: CDR1 PRHDT and CDR2 FYEKMQ (reference sequence). The CDR3 sequence is 15 residues long. CDR3 in amino acids: CASSLPGRGQETQYF. Here the CDR3 DNA reads TGTGCCAGCAGCTTACCGGGGCGGGGGCAAGAGACCCAGTACTTC.

The chain links TRBV28 to TRBJ2-5; D gene ambiguous. Germline CDR1 reads MDHEN; CDR2 reads SYDVKM. The CDR3 spans 14 residues. Trimming removed 7 bases at V and 1 base at J, with 13 bases between. CDR3 sequence (DNA): TGTGCCAGCATCTCCTGGGCGCCCCAAGAGACCCAGTACTTC. Protein: CASISWAPQETQYF. The full variable domain, completed using reference TRBV28 and TRBJ2-5, is DVKVTQSSRYLVKRTGEKVFLECVQDMDHENMFWYRQDPGLGLRLIYFSYDVKMKEKGDIPEGYSVSREKKERFSLILESASTNQTSMYLCASISWAPQETQYFGPGTRLLVL.

This sequence joins TRBV7-2 and TRBJ2-3; the D is unclear. Between the trimmed V and J ends, which lost 2 bases and 5 bases, there was a span of 5 bases. Germline V gives CDR1 SGHTA, CDR2 FQGNSA. The CDR3 runs 12 residues. CDR3 nucleotide sequence: TGTGCCAGCAGCTTAAATCGAGATACGCAGTATTTT. Residues: CASSLNRDTQYF.

This sequence joins TRBV4-3 and TRBJ2-7; D possibly corresponds to TRBD1 (7 bases). The V and J ends lost 2 bases and 5 bases respectively, with 19 bases between them. Germline V CDR1 and CDR2: LGHNA, YSLEER. The CDR3 is 16 amino acids. This chain's CDR3 is CASSQPSTGRLHEQYF. The CDR3, as DNA: TGCGCCAGCAGCCAACCCTCGACAGGGAGGCTCCACGAGCAGTACTTC.

This chain links TRBV29-1 with TRBJ2-3; D not certain. The CDR3 extends over 13 amino acids. Trimming cost V 2 bases and J 1 base, with 7 bases left between them. Germline V lookup: CDR1 SQVTM, CDR2 ANQGSEA. The CDR3: CSVELPGTDTQYF. The CDR3 DNA reads TGCAGCGTTGAACTCCCAGGCACAGATACGCAGTATTTT.

This clone appeared a few times. The chain uses TRBV29-1 and TRBJ2-3; TRBD1 agrees at 8 bases. The J segment lost 0 bases and the V segment lost 6 bases, leaving 8 bases of the junction unmatched. The CDR3 spans 15 residues. In germline, CDR1 is SQVTM, CDR2 ANQGSEA. The CDR3 DNA sequence: TGCAGCGTGGCCGGGACAGGAGGTAGCACAGATACGCAGTATTTT. It codes for CSVAGTGGSTDTQYF.

The chain uses TRBV5-6 and TRBJ2-1, with a possible D match to TRBD2 (7 bases). The V gene's germline CDR1 is SGHDT and CDR2 YYEEEE. This CDR3 comprises 18 residues. Trimming took off 4 bases at V and 0 bases at J, with 20 bases between the two ends. This chain's CDR3 is CASSLLTGGISSYNEQFF. The CDR3 nucleotides read TGTGCCAGCAGCCTTTTGACGGGGGGCATAAGCTCCTACAATGAGCAGTTCTTC.

The chain recombines TRBV23-1 with TRBJ1-1; D remains ambiguous. TRBV23-1 is treated as an ORF (open reading frame) with a function not yet certain. This CDR3 has 15 residues. V gave up 2 bases and J gave up 1 base, with 11 bases separating them. CDR3 nucleotide sequence: TGCGCCAGCAGTCAAGGGGTACTGGAGAACACTGAAGCTTTCTTT. Translation: CASSQGVLENTEAFF.